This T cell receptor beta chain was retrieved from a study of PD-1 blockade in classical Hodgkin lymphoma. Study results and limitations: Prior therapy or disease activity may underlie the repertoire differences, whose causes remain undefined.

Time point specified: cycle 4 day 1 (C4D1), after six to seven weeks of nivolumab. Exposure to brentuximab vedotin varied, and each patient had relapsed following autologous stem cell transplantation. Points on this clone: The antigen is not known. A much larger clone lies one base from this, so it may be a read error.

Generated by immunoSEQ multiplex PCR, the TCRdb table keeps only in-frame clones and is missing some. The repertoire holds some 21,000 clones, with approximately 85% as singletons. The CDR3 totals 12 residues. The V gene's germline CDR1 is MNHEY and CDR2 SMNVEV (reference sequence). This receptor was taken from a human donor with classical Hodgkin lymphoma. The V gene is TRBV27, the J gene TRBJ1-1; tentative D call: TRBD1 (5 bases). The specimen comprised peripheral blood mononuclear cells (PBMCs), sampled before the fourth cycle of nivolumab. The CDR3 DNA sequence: TGTGCCGGCAGCTCGGGGGGAGTCGAGGCTTTCTTT. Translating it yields CAGSSGGVEAFF.